Below are 16 T cell receptor beta chains sequenced from a single sample in a study of blood T cell repertoires in COVID-19. Libraries were prepared by immunoSEQ multiplex PCR; TCRdb keeps only in-frame clonotypes and omits some of them. The data contain 88,000 or so clones, about 92% of them singletons. Sequencing was carried out using peripheral blood. All receptors come from a man in his fifties with acute or convalescent COVID-19.

The genes are TRBV7-2 and TRBJ2-3; perhaps TRBD1 as D (5 bases). Germline CDR1 and CDR2: SGHTA and FQGNSA. This CDR3 region has 14 residues. The ends were cut back, 2 bases at V and 7 bases at J, with 13 bases in the middle. CDR3 region: CASSLNSGQNTQYF. The CDR3 DNA follows: TGTGCCAGCAGCTTAAATTCAGGGCAGAATACGCAGTATTTT. Variable domain in full (rest from reference TRBV7-2 and TRBJ2-3): GAGVSQSPSNKVTEKGKDVELRCDPISGHTALYWYRQSLGQGLEFLIYFQGNSAPDKSGLPSDRFSAERTGGSVSTLTIQRTQQEDSAVYLCASSLNSGQNTQYFGPGTRLTVL.

The chain employs TRBV3-1 (or the pseudogene TRBV3-2) and TRBJ2-1; the D gene is possibly TRBD1 (5 bases). Deletions cut 0 bases from V and 7 bases from J, with 10 bases between. CDR1 and CDR2 (germline): LGHDT, YNNKEL (reference sequence). The length of the CDR3 is 14 residues. Here the CDR3 reads CASSQEQGGNEQFF. CDR3 coding DNA: TGTGCCAGCAGCCAAGAGCAGGGTGGGAATGAGCAGTTCTTC.

The V gene is TRBV14, the J gene TRBJ1-4, with TRBD1 matching 8 bases. Trimming removed 6 bases from V and 1 base from J; junction bases left unmatched: 7. The CDR3 has 16 residues. CDR1 SGHDN and CDR2 FVKESK come from the germline V gene. The CDR3 here is CASSPWGTGTNEKLFF. The CDR3 DNA reads as TGTGCCAGCAGTCCCTGGGGGACAGGAACTAATGAAAAACTGTTTTTT.

The CDR3 DNA follows: TGTGCCAGCAGTTGGGGGGACAGGGCGTTCACCTTC. Its protein product is CASSWGDRAFTF. The rearrangement links TRBV12-3 or TRBV12-4 to TRBJ1-2; 9 bases line up with TRBD1. V gave up 4 bases and J gave up 13 bases; unmatched junction bases: 7. There are 12 residues in the CDR3.

This chain links TRBV9 with TRBJ2-2; D is unclear. CDR1 SGDLS and CDR2 YYNGEE come from the germline V gene. This CDR3 spans 14 amino acids. Between the trimmed V and J ends, which lost 0 bases and 7 bases, there was a span of 10 bases. The CDR3 DNA reads as TGTGCCAGCAGCGTAGACAGATCGCACGGGGAGCTGTTTTTT. It codes for CASSVDRSHGELFF. Drawing the rest from reference TRBV9 and TRBJ2-2, the complete variable domain is DSGVTQTPKHLITATGQRVTLRCSPRSGDLSVYWYQQSLDQGLQFLIQYYNGEERAKGNILERFSAQQFPDLHSELNLSSLELGDSALYFCASSVDRSHGELFFGEGSRLTVL.

The J gene is TRBJ2-3, the V gene TRBV9; 7 bases fit TRBD2. This CDR3 spans 15 amino acids. Unmatched junction bases numbered 9, after V lost 4 bases and J lost 4 bases. The germline V gene has CDR1 SGDLS and CDR2 YYNGEE. The CDR3: CASSPRGRGADTQYF. CDR3 bases: TGTGCCAGCAGCCCCCGTGGGAGGGGAGCAGATACGCAGTATTTT.

The chain uses TRBV15 and TRBJ2-2; D is ambiguous. Trimming removed 4 bases from V and 0 bases from J, with 9 bases in between. This CDR3 contains 15 residues. Germline lookup yields CDR1 LNHNV and CDR2 YYDKDF (reference sequence). CDR3 sequence: CATSKSLANTGELFF. CDR3 DNA sequence: TGTGCCACCAGCAAAAGTTTAGCGAACACCGGGGAGCTGTTTTTT. Variable domain in full (rest from reference TRBV15 and TRBJ2-2): DAMVIQNPRYQVTQFGKPVTLSCSQTLNHNVMYWYQQKSSQAPKLLFHYYDKDFNNEADTPDNFQSRRPNTSFCFLDIRSPGLGDTAMYLCATSKSLANTGELFFGEGSRLTVL.

The chain links TRBV4-1 to TRBJ2-4; weak D call: TRBD1 (6 bases). The germline gives CDR1 MGHRA, CDR2 YSYEKL. CDR3 size: 17 residues. Trimming stripped 0 bases from V and 5 bases from J, with 17 bases between. Here the CDR3 reads CASSQDFPPGHQNIQYF. Written as DNA, the CDR3 is TGCGCCAGCAGCCAAGATTTTCCTCCGGGACACCAAAACATTCAGTACTTC.

The V gene is TRBV7-9, the J gene TRBJ2-7; 9 positions match TRBD1. CDR3 length: 12 amino acids. CDR1 and CDR2 (germline): SEHNR, FQNEAQ (reference sequence). V lost 7 bases and J lost 5; bases outside the gene matches: 3. The CDR3 sequence: CASIDRGNEQYF. The CDR3 DNA sequence: TGTGCCAGCATCGACAGGGGGAACGAGCAGTACTTC.

The V gene is TRBV2, the J gene TRBJ2-7; TRBD1 matches 9 bases. V lost 2 bases to trimming and J lost 4 bases; unmatched junction nucleotides: 9. The length of the CDR3 is 16 residues. Germline V gene sequence: CDR1 SNHLY, CDR2 FYNNEI. This CDR3 is CASSESAGTGIYEQYF. Written as DNA, the CDR3 is TGTGCCAGCAGTGAATCCGCCGGGACAGGGATTTACGAGCAGTACTTC.

This rearrangement joins TRBV5-5 to TRBJ2-2; D uncertain. Trimming left V 4 bases short and J 2 bases short, with 9 bases between. This CDR3 has 14 residues. Germline lookup yields CDR1 SGHKS and CDR2 YYEKEE (reference sequence). Written as DNA, the CDR3 is TGTGCCAGCAGCCCGGTTCTAAACACCGGGGAGCTGTTTTTT. Translation gives CASSPVLNTGELFF.

The genes are TRBV21-1 and TRBJ2-3; the table's D call, TRBD2, has no DNA check behind it. TRBV21-1 is a pseudogene segment. There are 19 residues in the CDR3. The CDR3 DNA is TGTGCCAGCAGCAACAGGGGAGGGGTACTAGCGAGGAGCACAGATACGCAGTATTTT. This encodes CASSNRGGVLARSTDTQYF.

This chain joins TRBV4-3 and TRBJ2-5, with 9 positions matching TRBD1. The CDR3 extends over 15 amino acids. The V gene's germline CDR1 is LGHNA and CDR2 YSLEER. After removal of 2 bases from V and 5 bases from J, the junction contained 6 bases not matched to a gene. CDR3 sequence: CASSQLYRGLETQYF. The CDR3 nucleotides are TGCGCCAGCAGCCAACTTTACAGGGGGCTGGAGACCCAGTACTTC.

The CDR3 DNA follows: TGTGCCAGCAGCTTAGAGGGACCCGGGACAGGGGTATCAGATACGCAGTATTTT. Its translation is CASSLEGPGTGVSDTQYF. The rearrangement uses TRBV11-2 and TRBJ2-3, with 10 bases lining up with TRBD1. CDR1 and CDR2 from the germline V gene are SGHAT and FQNNGV. V was clipped by 0 bases and J by 4 bases; unmatched bases: 10. This CDR3 spans 18 amino acids.

The chain joins TRBV3-1 (or the pseudogene TRBV3-2) to TRBJ1-5; TRBD1 is a possible D gene (5 bases). The CDR3 is 15 residues long. V was pared by 0 bases and J by 6 bases, with 12 bases between. CDR1 and CDR2 (germline): LGHDT, YNNKEL (reference sequence). CDR3 region: CASSQDSGSGQPQHF. CDR3 bases: TGTGCCAGCAGCCAAGATTCAGGGTCGGGTCAGCCCCAGCATTTT.

This clone was observed a single time. The rearrangement uses TRBV10-1 and TRBJ1-1, with 8 bases aligning to TRBD1. The V segment lost 0 bases and the J segment 1 base; nucleotides outside the gene matches: 1. The CDR3 runs to 15 residues. CDR1 is WNHNN, CDR2 SYGVQD, per germline (reference sequence). The CDR3 sequence is CASSESTGANTEAFF. The CDR3 DNA sequence: TGCGCCAGCAGTGAGTCGACAGGGGCGAACACTGAAGCTTTCTTT.